The 29 T cell receptor beta chains in this list originate from one sample, sequenced in a study of T cells in Graves' hyperthyroidism and ophthalmopathy. Researchers took RNA transcripts and amplified the TCR beta CDR3 regions from them. Using the HTBI primer set, a first-round RT-PCR was run on the TCR CDR3. A single record per CDR3 protein comes from TCRdb applying MiXCR to the multiplex PCR reads. The profile shows more than 450,000 distinct CDR3 sequences, 15% to 20% of them singletons. Sequencing was carried out using blood. The receptors shown here come from a man in his forties with Graves' ophthalmopathy.

The chain links TRBV11-2 to TRBJ1-3; D unclear. CDR1 is SGHAT, CDR2 FQNNGV, per germline. V gave up 3 bases and J gave up 0 bases, with 9 bases separating them. The CDR3 is 15 amino acids. The CDR3 is CASSFHPSSGNTIYF. Here the CDR3 DNA reads TGTGCCAGCAGCTTCCACCCAAGCTCTGGAAACACCATATATTTT.

The chain couples TRBV11-2 to TRBJ2-7; 14 nucleotides agree with TRBD2. Losses at the gene ends were 8 bases for V and 4 bases for J; bases not matched to a gene: 19. Germline CDR1 reads SGHAT; CDR2 reads FQNNGV. The CDR3 has 19 residues. CDR3 sequence: CASGYPPTGTSGSRYEQYF. CDR3 DNA sequence: TGTGCCAGCGGATACCCCCCTACCGGGACTAGCGGGAGTCGGTACGAGCAGTACTTC.

This clonotype was recorded at least ten times. This chain uses TRBV28 with TRBJ2-3; tentatively, D is TRBD2 (6 bases). Germline V lookup: CDR1 MDHEN, CDR2 SYDVKM. Trimming stripped 5 bases from V and 2 bases from J, with 20 bases between. This CDR3 comprises 17 residues. CDR3: CASSPALGGLSTDTQYF. The CDR3 DNA reads TGTGCCAGCAGTCCTGCGCTCGGGGGACTTTCCACAGATACGCAGTATTTT. Drawing the rest from reference TRBV28 and TRBJ2-3, the complete variable domain is DVKVTQSSRYLVKRTGEKVFLECVQDMDHENMFWYRQDPGLGLRLIYFSYDVKMKEKGDIPEGYSVSREKKERFSLILESASTNQTSMYLCASSPALGGLSTDTQYFGPGTRLTVL.

This clonotype was counted at least ten times. This chain joins TRBV3-1 and TRBJ2-1; unclear D gene. In germline, CDR1 is LGHDT, CDR2 YNNKEL (reference sequence). V lost 2 bases to trimming and J lost 6 bases, with 5 bases between them. This CDR3 spans 12 amino acids. CDR3 bases: TGTGCCAGCAGCCAAAAGGGCAATGAGCAGTTCTTC. This codes for CASSQKGNEQFF.

The J gene is TRBJ2-7, the V gene TRBV3-1; a weak D match, TRBD2 (6 bases). Trimming removed 0 bases at V and 2 bases at J, with 14 bases between. CDR3 length: 16 amino acids. Germline loops: CDR1 LGHDT, CDR2 YNNKEL (reference sequence). DNA for the CDR3: TGTGCCAGCAGCCAAGATAGGTGGGAGGTCCCCTACGAGCAGTACTTC. This encodes CASSQDRWEVPYEQYF.

The V call is TRBV5-4, the J call TRBJ2-7, with 7 positions matching TRBD1. Germline V gene data show CDR1 as SGHNT and CDR2 as YYREEE (reference sequence). This CDR3 has 14 residues. V lost 4 bases to trimming and J lost 7 bases; unmatched junction nucleotides: 11. CDR3 in DNA: TGTGCCAGCAGCACCAAACCGGGACAGAGAGAGCAGTACTTC. Its protein is CASSTKPGQREQYF.

This clonotype was observed a few times. The chain has TRBV5-6 and TRBJ1-2, with D unclear. This CDR3 comprises 14 residues. Germline CDR1 reads SGHDT; CDR2 reads YYEEEE. The germline V and J ends were trimmed by 4 bases and 0 bases, with 10 bases remaining between them. CDR3 coding DNA: TGTGCCAGCAGCCTGGTGACAACTAACTATGGCTACACCTTC. Translating it yields CASSLVTTNYGYTF.

There are many counts of this clonotype. The chain recombines TRBV2 with TRBJ2-5, with TRBD2 identical over 10 bases. This CDR3 region has 15 residues. Germline CDR1 is SNHLY and CDR2 is FYNNEI. Trimming took 7 bases from V and 5 from J; bases not matched to a gene: 10. The CDR3 sequence is CASMPTSGVPETQYF. The CDR3 DNA reads TGTGCCAGCATGCCAACTAGCGGGGTTCCGGAGACCCAGTACTTC.

In this sample, this clonotype turned up a few times. The chain carries TRBV20-1 and TRBJ2-7; 7 nucleotides line up with TRBD1. V was pared by 1 base and J by 3 bases, with 12 bases of the junction left unmatched. The CDR3 has 16 residues. Germline V lookup: CDR1 DFQATT, CDR2 SNEGSKA (reference sequence). DNA for the CDR3: TGCAGTGCTAGAGTCCTCCCGGGACAGCTCCACTACGAGCAGTACTTC. Translation: CSARVLPGQLHYEQYF.

The sample holds a few counts of this clonotype. The chain employs TRBV7-8 and TRBJ1-2; 7 bases map to TRBD1. The germline CDR1 and CDR2 sequences are SGHVS and FQNEAQ. Germline trimming cut 3 bases from V and 0 bases from J; bases unmatched to any gene: 13. This CDR3 region has 18 residues. CDR3 in amino acids: CASSLNRGTRAANYGYTF. The DNA for the CDR3 is TGTGCCAGCAGCTTGAACAGGGGCACGAGAGCAGCTAACTATGGCTACACCTTC.

At least ten counts were recorded for this clonotype. The genes are TRBV18 and TRBJ2-7; D gene ambiguous. Germline V lookup: CDR1 KGHSH, CDR2 LQKENI. There are 13 residues in the CDR3. Trimming took off 0 bases at V and 0 bases at J, with 3 bases between the two ends. The CDR3, as DNA: TGTGCCAGCTCACCACCGGCCTCCTACGAGCAGTACTTC. Protein: CASSPPASYEQYF.

The chain recombines TRBV7-9 with TRBJ2-1; D is ambiguous. Between the trimmed V and J ends, which lost 1 base and 5 bases, there was a span of 12 bases. Per germline, CDR1 SEHNR and CDR2 FQNEAQ (reference sequence). CDR3 length: 15 amino acids. The CDR3 reads CASSLVPRAHNEQFF. CDR3 sequence (DNA): TGTGCCAGCAGCTTAGTACCCCGGGCCCACAATGAGCAGTTCTTC.

The rearrangement links TRBV29-1 to TRBJ1-2, with D perhaps matching TRBD1 (6 bases). Germline-derived CDR1 and CDR2 are SQVTM and ANQGSEA. V was cut by 7 bases and J by 8 bases, with 14 bases left in between. This CDR3 region has 11 residues. The CDR3 DNA is TGCAGCGCGCGGATGGGGGGCGGCTACACCTTC. It specifies CSARMGGGYTF.

This clonotype showed up just a few times. The gene calls are TRBV7-9 and TRBJ1-5; 7 nucleotides match TRBD1. The V gene's germline CDR1 is SEHNR and CDR2 FQNEAQ (reference sequence). This CDR3 comprises 13 residues. With 4 bases clipped from V and 11 bases from J, the junction kept 8 bases outside the gene matches. The CDR3 bases are TGTGCCAGCAGCTCGACTACAGGGGTTGCCCAGCATTTT. This encodes CASSSTTGVAQHF.

The chain couples TRBV29-1 to TRBJ1-2; 8 bases align to TRBD1. The CDR3 runs to 14 residues. The J segment lost 8 bases and the V segment lost 6 bases, leaving 14 bases of the junction unmatched. Germline V CDR1 and CDR2: SQVTM, ANQGSEA. CDR3 in DNA: TGCAGCGTGGGGGGGGACAGGATCCCCGAAGGCTACACCTTC. Amino acid sequence: CSVGGDRIPEGYTF.

J is TRBJ2-2 and V is TRBV29-1; a weak D match, TRBD2 (5 bases). The CDR3 totals 12 residues. Germline V lookup: CDR1 SQVTM, CDR2 ANQGSEA. Trimming took off 4 bases at V and 7 bases at J, with 10 bases between the two ends. The CDR3, as DNA: TGCAGCGTTGGAAGAGAGGGCGGGGAGCTGTTTTTT. Residues: CSVGREGGELFF.

The gene calls are TRBV5-1 and TRBJ1-2; D not resolved. This CDR3 has 18 amino acids. Trimming removed 6 bases at V and 6 bases at J, with 30 bases between. Germline CDR1 reads SGHRS; CDR2 reads YFSETQ. CDR3 bases: TGCGCCAGCACCATAAACCCAAACGGGTTTGCGGGTTCGGATGGCTACACCTTC. Amino acids: CASTINPNGFAGSDGYTF. Based on the CDR3 plus reference TRBV5-1 and TRBJ1-2, the full variable domain is KAGVTQTPRYLIKTRGQQVTLSCSPISGHRSVSWYQQTPGQGLQFLFEYFSETQRNKGNFPGRFSGRQFSNSRSEMNVSTLELGDSALYLCASTINPNGFAGSDGYTFGSGTRLTVV.

This clonotype was counted at least ten times. The genes are TRBV6-1 and TRBJ1-2; D may be TRBD1 (5 bases). The V end lost 5 bases, the J end lost 0 bases, and 13 bases lay between the germline ends. CDR1 and CDR2 (germline): MNHNS, SASEGT. The CDR3 runs to 15 residues. The CDR3: CASSTGRDSNYGYTF. The CDR3 nucleotides are TGTGCCAGCAGTACAGGACGTGACTCTAACTATGGCTACACCTTC.

This clonotype was detected many times. This chain connects TRBV7-8 to TRBJ2-5, with D perhaps matching TRBD2 (5 bases). Germline CDR1 SGHVS, CDR2 FQNEAQ. The CDR3 consists of 14 residues. Trimming shortened V by 2 bases and J by 1 base, and 8 bases separated the two germline ends. CDR3 nucleotide sequence: TGTGCCAGCAGCTTAAGGAGGACCCAAGAGACCCAGTACTTC. It is translated as CASSLRRTQETQYF.

This rearrangement joins TRBV13 to TRBJ1-1, with 7 positions matching TRBD1. Trimming at V came to 2 bases and at J to 5 bases, leaving 8 bases not matched to a gene. Germline CDR1 and CDR2: PRHDT and FYEKMQ (reference sequence). The CDR3 is made up of 15 amino acids. The CDR3 region is CASSLRGRGTTEAFF. For the CDR3, the DNA is TGTGCCAGCAGCTTAAGGGGCAGGGGGACGACTGAAGCTTTCTTT.

The chain links TRBV7-3 to TRBJ1-3; a weak D match, TRBD1 (6 bases). V lost 7 bases and J lost 5, with 12 bases in between. The CDR3 consists of 13 residues. CDR1 is SGHTA and CDR2 is FQGTGA in the germline V gene. The DNA of the CDR3 is TGTGCCAGCACACGGGACACCAGAAACACCATATATTTT. This codes for CASTRDTRNTIYF. The full variable domain, rest sourced from reference TRBV7-3 and TRBJ1-3, is GAGVSQTPSNKVTEKGKYVELRCDPISGHTALYWYRQSLGQGPEFLIYFQGTGAADDSGLPNDRFFAVRPEGSVSTLKIQRTERGDSAVYLCASTRDTRNTIYFGEGSWLTVV.

The gene calls are TRBV5-1 and TRBJ2-7, with 7 bases that match TRBD1. CDR1 SGHRS and CDR2 YFSETQ come from the germline V gene. The CDR3 sequence is 14 residues long. V trimming: 4 bases; J trimming: 2 bases; junction bases outside the gene matches: 6. CDR3 DNA: TGCGCCAGCAGCCCTGCCGGGACAGCCTACGAGCAGTACTTC. This codes for CASSPAGTAYEQYF.

This clonotype was seen a handful of times. V and J are TRBV6-1 and TRBJ2-7; 8 bases map to TRBD2. The germline CDR1 and CDR2 sequences are MNHNS and SASEGT. The CDR3 consists of 15 residues. The trim removed 5 bases at V and 3 bases at J, leaving 9 bases unmatched. CDR3: CASSIKSGSVYEQYF. In nucleotides, the CDR3 is TGTGCCAGCAGTATAAAGAGCGGGAGCGTCTACGAGCAGTACTTC.

The chain is built from TRBV12-3 or TRBV12-4 and TRBJ1-5, with unresolved D. The CDR3 is 13 amino acids. V was pared by 3 bases and J by 3 bases, with 6 bases between. The CDR3 DNA reads TGTGCCAGCAGTTTTGGAACCAATCAGCCCCAGCATTTT. Translation gives CASSFGTNQPQHF.

The chain combines TRBV28 with TRBJ2-2, with a weak D call TRBD1 (5 bases). The CDR3 totals 13 residues. Germline lookup yields CDR1 MDHEN and CDR2 SYDVKM. The V end was cut by 10 bases, the J end by 2 bases, with 11 bases between. The CDR3 region has the DNA TGTGCCACTTCAAGGGGAAACACCGGGGAGCTGTTTTTT. This sequence encodes CATSRGNTGELFF.

The chain uses TRBV5-1 and TRBJ2-3; perhaps TRBD2 as D (6 bases). The V and J ends lost 1 base and 6 bases respectively, with 21 bases between them. CDR1 is SGHRS and CDR2 is YFSETQ in the germline V gene. The CDR3 is 17 residues long. CDR3 DNA sequence: TGCGCCAGCAGCTTGATGGGGGGAGGCCAGAGGATGGATACGCAGTATTTT. As protein: CASSLMGGGQRMDTQYF.

The rearrangement joins TRBV7-2 to TRBJ2-1, with 11 positions matching TRBD2. J gave up 6 bases and V 8 bases, and 12 bases lay outside the gene matches. There are 16 residues in the CDR3. CDR1 is SGHTA and CDR2 is FQGNSA in the germline V gene. The CDR3 DNA reads TGTACCAGCTCCGCCTATAGCGGGAGGGCCCCCAATGAGCAGTTCTTC. Translated: CTSSAYSGRAPNEQFF.

This clonotype was seen many times. J is TRBJ2-3 and V is TRBV12-3 or TRBV12-4, with TRBD1 as a possible D gene (5 bases). The CDR3 sequence is 14 residues long. The ends were cut back, 6 bases at V and 2 bases at J, with 12 bases in the middle. The CDR3: CASSFRQSTDTQYF. The CDR3 DNA is TGTGCCAGCAGCTTTCGACAGTCCACAGATACGCAGTATTTT.

This clonotype was counted ten times or more. This chain links TRBV7-9 with TRBJ2-5; perhaps TRBD2 as D (5 bases). Deletions cut 8 bases from V and 5 bases from J, with 12 bases between. Germline V CDR1 and CDR2: SEHNR, FQNEAQ (reference sequence). The CDR3 sequence is 12 residues long. CDR3 in DNA: TGTGCCAGCGGTAGGGAGTTGGAGACCCAGTACTTC. Protein sequence: CASGRELETQYF.